One sample yielded the 6 T cell receptor beta chains listed below, sequenced in a study of cytomegalovirus exposure and HLA in healthy donors. Primers: 60 Vbeta forward and 13 Jbeta reverse. The repertoire was sequenced with immunoSEQ multiplex PCR; TCRdb's copy has only in-frame clones and lacks some. The sample records fewer than 250,000 clones, around three quarters being singletons. The sample comprised PBMCs. These receptors all come from a woman in her late teens or twenties in good health and CMV-seronegative.

V is TRBV5-1 and J is TRBJ2-5; the D gene is possibly TRBD1 (6 bases). The V end lost 3 bases, the J end lost 3 bases, and 12 bases lay between the germline ends. The CDR3 contains 14 residues. CDR1 is SGHRS, CDR2 YFSETQ, per germline. For the CDR3, the DNA is TGCGCCAGCAGCTGGACAGCTCAAGAAGAGACCCAGTACTTC. Its translation: CASSWTAQEETQYF.

This chain uses TRBV11-2 with TRBJ1-6; 7 nucleotides match TRBD1. The length of the CDR3 is 15 residues. Germline V gene sequence: CDR1 SGHAT, CDR2 FQNNGV. The trim removed 3 bases at V and 7 bases at J, leaving 6 bases unmatched. CDR3 region: CASSFRGTENSPLHF. The DNA of the CDR3 is TGTGCCAGCAGCTTCAGGGGGACTGAAAATTCACCCCTCCACTTT.

This rearrangement joins TRBV5-1 to TRBJ1-2; D is unclear. Trimming stripped 0 bases from V and 4 bases from J, with 10 bases between. Germline V lookup: CDR1 SGHRS, CDR2 YFSETQ. The CDR3 totals 14 residues. CDR3 DNA sequence: TGCGCCAGCAGCTTGGCTCTCAGGTCCTATGGCTACACCTTC. The encoded protein is CASSLALRSYGYTF.

V usage is TRBV7-9 and J usage is TRBJ1-6; a weak D match, TRBD1 (6 bases). CDR3 length: 13 amino acids. Per germline, CDR1 SEHNR and CDR2 FQNEAQ (reference sequence). The V end lost 8 bases, the J end lost 7 bases, and 12 bases lay between the germline ends. The CDR3: CASLGQGNSPLHF. In DNA, the CDR3 is TGTGCCAGCCTCGGTCAGGGGAATTCACCCCTCCACTTT.

The chain carries TRBV6-1 and TRBJ1-1; a weak D match, TRBD1 (5 bases). This CDR3 spans 15 amino acids. Trimming took 4 bases from V and 4 from J, leaving 16 bases between them. The V gene's germline CDR1 is MNHNS and CDR2 SASEGT. Here the CDR3 reads CASSASETGTTEAFF. The CDR3 DNA is TGTGCCAGCAGTGCATCCGAAACAGGTACCACTGAAGCTTTCTTT.

The chain is built from TRBV11-3 and TRBJ1-2, with 9 bases identical to TRBD1. This CDR3 has 17 residues. The trim removed 5 bases at V and 8 bases at J, leaving 18 bases unmatched. The germline V gene encodes CDR1 SGHNT and CDR2 YENEEA. This CDR3 reads CASSKNTGTGPGGGYTF. CDR3 bases: TGTGCCAGCAGCAAAAATACCGGGACAGGGCCGGGAGGGGGCTACACCTTC. Full variable domain (rest looked up from reference TRBV11-3 and TRBJ1-2): EAGVVQSPRYKIIEKKQPVAFWCNPISGHNTLYWYLQNLGQGPELLIRYENEEAVDDSQLPKDRFSAERLKGVDSTLKIQPAELGDSAVYLCASSKNTGTGPGGGYTFGSGTRLTVV.